A selection of T cell receptor beta chains follows, all from one sample in a study of blood T cell repertoires in COVID-19. The data were produced by immunoSEQ multiplex PCR, yet TCRdb's version contains in-frame clones alone and is incomplete. The data contain about 320,000 clones, 87% of them singletons. Sequencing was performed on PBMCs or T cells enriched from blood (not recorded which). These receptor sequences come from a woman aged 25-40 years who had recovered from COVID-19. Each CDR3 is given with its conserved first and last residue. A D gene is named only where the DNA matches it firmly.

v_call	j_call	d_call	cdr3_aa	cdr3_nt
TRBV19	TRBJ1-1	TRBD1	CASTTGGTEAFF	TGTGCCAGTACGACAGGGGGCACTGAAGCTTTCTTT
TRBV5-1	TRBJ2-7	TRBD2	CASSLASGGSEQYF	TGCGCCAGCAGCTTGGCTAGCGGGGGGTCTGAGCAGTACTTC
TRBV6-5	TRBJ1-4	NA	CASCGFNEKLFF	TGTGCCTCTTGCGGATTCAATGAAAAACTGTTTTTT
TRBV6-1	TRBJ1-5	NA	CASSEAPGVSAQPQHF	TGTGCCAGCAGTGAAGCCCCAGGGGTCTCCGCTCAGCCCCAGCATTTT
TRBV11-2	TRBJ1-2	NA	CASGGRDRRGYTF	TGTGCCAGCGGGGGGAGGGATCGTCGCGGCTACACCTTC
TRBV4-1	TRBJ1-6	NA	CASSQEETGTRALHF	TGCGCCAGCAGCCAAGAAGAAACCGGGACAAGGGCCCTCCACTTT
TRBV3-1/TRBV3-2	TRBJ2-1	TRBD1	CASSQIDRGLYNEQFF	TGTGCCAGCAGCCAGATCGACAGGGGGCTATACAATGAGCAGTTCTTC
TRBV5-4	TRBJ1-1	NA	CASSSPDSSEAFF	TGTGCCAGCAGCTCGCCCGACAGTTCTGAAGCTTTCTTT
TRBV6-5	TRBJ1-5	NA	CASSYGQPNQPQHF	TGTGCCAGCAGTTACGGACAGCCGAATCAGCCCCAGCATTTT
TRBV7-8	TRBJ2-7	NA	CASSTTGSEQYF	TGTGCCAGCAGCACTACGGGGTCCGAGCAGTACTTC
TRBV30	TRBJ2-7	NA	CAWSRGNYEQYF	TGTGCCTGGAGTCGGGGAAACTACGAGCAGTACTTC